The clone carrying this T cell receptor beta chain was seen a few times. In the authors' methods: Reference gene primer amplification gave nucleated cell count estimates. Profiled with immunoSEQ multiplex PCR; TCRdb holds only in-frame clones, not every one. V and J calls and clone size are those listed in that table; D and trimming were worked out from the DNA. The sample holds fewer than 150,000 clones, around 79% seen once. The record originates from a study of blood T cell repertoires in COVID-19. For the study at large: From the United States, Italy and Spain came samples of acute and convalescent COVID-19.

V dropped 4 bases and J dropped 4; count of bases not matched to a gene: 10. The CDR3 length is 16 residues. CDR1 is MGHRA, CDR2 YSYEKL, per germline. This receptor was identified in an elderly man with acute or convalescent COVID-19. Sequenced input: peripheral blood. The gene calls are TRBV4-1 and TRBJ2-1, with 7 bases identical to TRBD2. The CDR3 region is CASSPRTSLTYNEQFF. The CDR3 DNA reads TGCGCCAGCAGCCCGCGGACTAGTTTGACATACAATGAGCAGTTCTTC.